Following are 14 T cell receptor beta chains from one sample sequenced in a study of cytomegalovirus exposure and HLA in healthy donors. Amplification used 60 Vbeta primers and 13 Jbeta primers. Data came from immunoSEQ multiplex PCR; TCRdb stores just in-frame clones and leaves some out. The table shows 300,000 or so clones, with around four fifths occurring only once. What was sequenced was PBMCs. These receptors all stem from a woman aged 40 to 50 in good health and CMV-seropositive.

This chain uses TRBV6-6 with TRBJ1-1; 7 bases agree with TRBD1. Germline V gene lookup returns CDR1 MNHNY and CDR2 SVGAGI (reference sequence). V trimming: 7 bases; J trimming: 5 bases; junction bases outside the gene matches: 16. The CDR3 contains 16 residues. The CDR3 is CASIDRTGAFWTEAFF. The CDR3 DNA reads TGTGCCAGCATCGACCGGACAGGAGCCTTTTGGACTGAAGCTTTCTTT.

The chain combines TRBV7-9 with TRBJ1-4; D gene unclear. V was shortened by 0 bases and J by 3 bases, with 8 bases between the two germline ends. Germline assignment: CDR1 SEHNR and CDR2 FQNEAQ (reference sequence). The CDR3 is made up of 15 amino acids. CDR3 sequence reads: CASSLAETANEKLFF. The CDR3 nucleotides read TGTGCCAGCAGCTTAGCGGAGACGGCTAATGAAAAACTGTTTTTT.

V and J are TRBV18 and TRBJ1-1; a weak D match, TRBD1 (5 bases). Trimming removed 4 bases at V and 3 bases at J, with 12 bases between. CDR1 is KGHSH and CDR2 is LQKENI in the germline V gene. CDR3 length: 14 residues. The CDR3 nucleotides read TGTGCCAGCTCACAGTCGACGGGGGACACTGAAGCTTTCTTT. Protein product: CASSQSTGDTEAFF.

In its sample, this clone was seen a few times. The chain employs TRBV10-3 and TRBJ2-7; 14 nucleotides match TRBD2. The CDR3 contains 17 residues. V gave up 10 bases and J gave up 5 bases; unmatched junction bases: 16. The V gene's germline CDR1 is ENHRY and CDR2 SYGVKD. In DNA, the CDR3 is TGTGCCAGCCTCCCGGGACTAGCGGGAGACGGAATGAACGAGCAGTACTTC. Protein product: CASLPGLAGDGMNEQYF.

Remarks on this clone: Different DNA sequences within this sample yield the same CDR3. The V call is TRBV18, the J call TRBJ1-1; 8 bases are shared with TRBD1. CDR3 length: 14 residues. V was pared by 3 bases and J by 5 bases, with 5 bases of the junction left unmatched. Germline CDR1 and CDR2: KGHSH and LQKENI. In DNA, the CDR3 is TGTGCCAGCTCACCTGACAGGGGAGGGACTGAAGCTTTCTTT. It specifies CASSPDRGGTEAFF. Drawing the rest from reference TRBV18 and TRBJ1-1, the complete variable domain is NAGVMQNPRHLVRRRGQEARLRCSPMKGHSHVYWYRQLPEEGLKFMVYLQKENIIDESGMPKERFSAEFPKEGPSILRIQQVVRGDSAAYFCASSPDRGGTEAFFGQGTRLTVV.

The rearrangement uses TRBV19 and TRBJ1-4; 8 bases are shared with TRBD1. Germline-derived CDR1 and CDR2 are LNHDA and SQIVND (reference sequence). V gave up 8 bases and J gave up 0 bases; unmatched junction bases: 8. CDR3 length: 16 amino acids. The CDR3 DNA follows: TGTGCCAGTGAGGACAGGGCTTTTTCAACTAATGAAAAACTGTTTTTT. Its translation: CASEDRAFSTNEKLFF.

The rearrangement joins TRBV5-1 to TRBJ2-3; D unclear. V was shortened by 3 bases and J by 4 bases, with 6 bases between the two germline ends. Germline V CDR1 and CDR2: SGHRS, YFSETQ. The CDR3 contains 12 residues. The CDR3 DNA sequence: TGCGCCAGCAGCTACAATGCAGATACGCAGTATTTT. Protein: CASSYNADTQYF.

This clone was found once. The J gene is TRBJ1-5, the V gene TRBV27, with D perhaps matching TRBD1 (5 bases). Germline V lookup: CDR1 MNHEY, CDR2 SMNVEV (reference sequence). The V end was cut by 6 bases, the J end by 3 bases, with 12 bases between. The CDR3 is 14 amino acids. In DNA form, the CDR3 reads TGTGCCAGCAGCCGAGACAGTTCCAATCAGCCCCAGCATTTT. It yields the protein CASSRDSSNQPQHF.

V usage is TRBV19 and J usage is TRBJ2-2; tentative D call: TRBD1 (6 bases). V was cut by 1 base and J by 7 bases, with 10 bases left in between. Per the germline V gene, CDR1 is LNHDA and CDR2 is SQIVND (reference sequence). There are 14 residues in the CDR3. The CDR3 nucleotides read TGTGCCAGTAGTATAGGTACAGGGATCGGGGAGCTGTTTTTT. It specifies CASSIGTGIGELFF.

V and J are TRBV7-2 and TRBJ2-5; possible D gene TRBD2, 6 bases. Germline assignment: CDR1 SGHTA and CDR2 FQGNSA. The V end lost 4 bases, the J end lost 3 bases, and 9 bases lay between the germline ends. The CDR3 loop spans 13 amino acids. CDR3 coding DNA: TGTGCCAGCAGCTCGGGACTGAAAGAGACCCAGTACTTC. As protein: CASSSGLKETQYF.

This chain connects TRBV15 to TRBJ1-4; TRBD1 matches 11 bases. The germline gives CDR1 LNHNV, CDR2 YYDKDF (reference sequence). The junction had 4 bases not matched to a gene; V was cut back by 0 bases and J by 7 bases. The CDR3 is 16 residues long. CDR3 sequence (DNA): TGTGCCACCAGCAGAGATCGCGGGACAGGGGGTGAAAAACTGTTTTTT. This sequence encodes CATSRDRGTGGEKLFF.

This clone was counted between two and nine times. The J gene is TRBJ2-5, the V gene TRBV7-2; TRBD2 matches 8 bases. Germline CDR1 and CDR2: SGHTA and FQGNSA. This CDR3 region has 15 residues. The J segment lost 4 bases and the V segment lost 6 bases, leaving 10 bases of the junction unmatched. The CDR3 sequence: CASSRGGGSIETQYF. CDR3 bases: TGTGCCAGCAGTCGGGGGGGCGGGAGTATAGAGACCCAGTACTTC.

The DNA of the CDR3 is TGTGCCAGCAGTTACTCGATAGAGGGGGCGAGGGGCTACACCTTC. Translating gives CASSYSIEGARGYTF. V is TRBV6-5 and J is TRBJ1-2; 7 bases are shared with TRBD1. Trimming took 0 bases from V and 8 from J; bases not matched to a gene: 9. Germline V gene lookup returns CDR1 MNHEY and CDR2 SVGAGI. This CDR3 contains 15 residues.

CDR3 in DNA: TGTGCCTGGAGTGTAGGAGAGGGATTCGCCTACGAGCAGTACTTC. It yields the protein CAWSVGEGFAYEQYF. The gene calls are TRBV30 and TRBJ2-7, with a weak D call TRBD2 (5 bases). There are 15 residues in the CDR3. From germline, CDR1 is GTSNPN and CDR2 SVGIG (reference sequence). Trimming pared 0 bases from V and 2 bases from J, leaving 14 bases between.